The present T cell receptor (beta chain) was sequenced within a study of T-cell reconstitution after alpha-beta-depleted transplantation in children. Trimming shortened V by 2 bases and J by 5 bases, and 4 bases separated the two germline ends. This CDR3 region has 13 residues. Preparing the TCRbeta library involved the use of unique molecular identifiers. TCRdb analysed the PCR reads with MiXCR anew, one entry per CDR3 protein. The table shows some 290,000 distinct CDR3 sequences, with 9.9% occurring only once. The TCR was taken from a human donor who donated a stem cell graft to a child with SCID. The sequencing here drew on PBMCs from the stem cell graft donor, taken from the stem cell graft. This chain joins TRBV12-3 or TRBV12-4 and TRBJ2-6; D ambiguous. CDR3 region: CASSLFRANVLTF. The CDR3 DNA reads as TGTGCCAGCAGTTTATTTCGGGCCAACGTCCTGACTTTC.